This T cell receptor beta chain was sequenced for a study of blood T cell repertoires in COVID-19. Study context: Researchers got acute and convalescent COVID-19 samples from the United States, Italy and Spain. Nucleic acid was either cDNA or gDNA, and it came from T cells, B-cell-depleted T cells, or PBMCs.

The CDR3 totals 14 residues. The ends lost 3 bases at V and 6 bases at J; junction bases unmatched: 5. Germline V gene lookup returns CDR1 GTSNPN and CDR2 SVGIG (reference sequence). Per the original methods: Cell counts per sample came from amplifying reference gene primers. The assay was immunoSEQ multiplex PCR, and TCRdb's table has in-frame clones only and misses some. That table furnishes V, J and clone size, whereas the DNA furnished D and trimming. The sample consists of roughly 71,000 clones, around 90% of them appearing once. Many counts were recorded for this clone. Sequenced input: peripheral blood. This receptor was identified in a man aged 45 to 65 with acute or convalescent COVID-19. The rearrangement uses TRBV30 and TRBJ1-6; 7 nucleotides match TRBD1. The chain's CDR3 is CAWRAGTANSPLHF. The CDR3 nucleotides read TGTGCCTGGAGAGCCGGGACAGCTAATTCACCCCTCCACTTT.